Shown below are 9 T cell receptor beta chains from a single sample sequenced in a study of shared clonotypes between healthy human individuals. CD45RO-negative, CCR7-positively selected cells formed the naive CD8 fraction, excluding terminally differentiated effector memory CD45RA+ cells. The protocol was immunoSEQ multiplex PCR, while the TCRdb copy is restricted to in-frame clones and leaves out a portion. Here the sample spans 2 million to 2.5 million clones, just under 95% being singletons. Source material: naive CD8+ T cells sorted from blood. The source is a man younger than 30 in good health.

The V gene is TRBV5-6, the J gene TRBJ1-2, with D uncertain. This CDR3 spans 13 amino acids. The germline V and J ends were trimmed by 4 bases and 7 bases, with 14 bases remaining between them. CDR1 is SGHDT, CDR2 YYEEEE, per germline. Here the CDR3 reads CASSLFGALGYTF. The DNA of the CDR3 is TGTGCCAGCAGCCTGTTTGGTGCCCTTGGCTACACCTTC.

The chain couples TRBV4-1 to TRBJ2-1, with 11 bases fitting TRBD2. The J segment lost 0 bases and the V segment lost 1 base, leaving 5 bases of the junction unmatched. There are 18 residues in the CDR3. Germline assignment: CDR1 MGHRA and CDR2 YSYEKL. The DNA for the CDR3 is TGCGCCAGCAGCCAAGTTCTAGCGGGGGGCCCCTCCTACAATGAGCAGTTCTTC. It translates to CASSQVLAGGPSYNEQFF.

The table lists this clone with a count of one. This chain connects TRBV2 to TRBJ2-7, with D tentatively TRBD1 (6 bases). V was cut by 2 bases and J by 0 bases, with 17 bases left in between. The CDR3 loop spans 17 amino acids. Per germline, CDR1 SNHLY and CDR2 FYNNEI. The CDR3 bases are TGTGCCAGCAGTGAAAAGGTAGACCGGACAGACTCCTACGAGCAGTACTTC. Amino acids: CASSEKVDRTDSYEQYF. The entire variable domain, with the rest obtained from reference TRBV2 and TRBJ2-7, is as follows: EPEVTQTPSHQVTQMGQEVILRCVPISNHLYFYWYRQILGQKVEFLVSFYNNEISEKSEIFDDQFSVERPDGSNFTLKIRSTKLEDSAMYFCASSEKVDRTDSYEQYFGPGTRLTVT.

This sequence joins TRBV5-1 and TRBJ2-7; tentatively, D is TRBD1 (5 bases). This CDR3 contains 15 residues. Germline-derived CDR1 and CDR2 are SGHRS and YFSETQ. V was cut by 4 bases and J by 3 bases, with 17 bases left in between. The CDR3 nucleotides are TGCGCCAGCAGCGGGGAAGGGCCAGGACACTACGAGCAGTACTTC. Residues: CASSGEGPGHYEQYF.

This clone was found once. Within the sample, other DNA sequences also encode this same CDR3. J is TRBJ2-1 and V is TRBV27; the match to TRBD1 covers 9 bases. Germline V CDR1 and CDR2: MNHEY, SMNVEV (reference sequence). This CDR3 region has 14 residues. J was trimmed by 4 bases and V by 4 bases; bases with no gene match: 2. The CDR3 protein is CASSSGTGYNEQFF. In nucleotides, the CDR3 is TGTGCCAGCAGTTCCGGGACAGGGTACAATGAGCAGTTCTTC.

The chain uses TRBV27 and TRBJ2-7, with D maybe TRBD1 (5 bases). V shed 3 bases and J shed 2 bases, with 8 bases lying between them. CDR1 MNHEY and CDR2 SMNVEV come from the germline V gene (reference sequence). There are 13 residues in the CDR3. The CDR3 nucleotides read TGTGCCAGCAGTTTTATGGACACCTACGAGCAGTACTTC. Amino acid sequence: CASSFMDTYEQYF.

This chain uses TRBV13 with TRBJ1-4; D unclear. Germline CDR1 PRHDT, CDR2 FYEKMQ (reference sequence). The length of the CDR3 is 13 residues. V shed 1 base and J shed 3 bases, with 3 bases lying between them. DNA for the CDR3: TGTGCCAGCAGCTTAGAGGCTAATGAAAAACTGTTTTTT. Amino acid sequence: CASSLEANEKLFF.

In the case of this clone: At the DNA level, this CDR3 is encoded by other sequences in the same sample as well. The V and J genes are TRBV6-5 and TRBJ2-1, with D unclear. V lost 0 bases, J lost 6 bases, and 6 bases lay in between. The CDR3 consists of 13 residues. The V gene's germline CDR1 is MNHEY and CDR2 SVGAGI. CDR3 sequence: CASSYSIGNEQFF. The CDR3 bases are TGTGCCAGCAGTTACTCTATCGGCAATGAGCAGTTCTTC.

The chain is built from TRBV13 and TRBJ2-2; perhaps TRBD2 as D (6 bases). The CDR3 is 15 residues long. V shed 2 bases and J shed 4 bases, with 11 bases lying between them. Germline V gene data show CDR1 as PRHDT and CDR2 as FYEKMQ (reference sequence). This CDR3 is CASSLIGGGTGELFF. The CDR3 coding sequence is TGTGCCAGCAGCTTAATCGGGGGAGGCACCGGGGAGCTGTTTTTT. The full variable domain, rest sourced from reference TRBV13 and TRBJ2-2, is AAGVIQSPRHLIKEKRETATLKCYPIPRHDTVYWYQQGPGQDPQFLISFYEKMQSDKGSIPDRFSAQQFSDYHSELNMSSLELGDSALYFCASSLIGGGTGELFFGEGSRLTVL.